This note documents a single T cell receptor beta chain sequence. The sample is drawn from a study of blood T cell repertoires in COVID-19. The wider study: The United States, Italy and Spain provided the acute and convalescent COVID-19 samples.

Methods used by the authors: By means of reference gene primer amplification, nucleated cell counts were estimated. Profiling relied on immunoSEQ multiplex PCR, and the TCRdb table lists in-frame clones only, not all of them. The DNA gave D and trimming, while V, J and clone size come from that table. The repertoire has roughly 300,000 clones, 70% to 90% of them found once; the top ten carry around 5.9%. Germline values: CDR1 PRHDT, CDR2 FYEKMQ (reference sequence). The CDR3 consists of 18 residues. With 0 bases clipped from V and 1 base from J, the junction kept 10 bases outside the gene matches. Adults between about 18 and 95 years of age took part from about 24 US areas. Each participant's cohort was designated according to participant-reported clinical history.

The sequence was collected from a woman aged 25 to 45 who had recovered from COVID-19. V gene TRBV13 combines with J gene TRBJ1-1; TRBD1 aligns across 8 bases. Sequenced input: PBMCs or T cells enriched from blood (not recorded which). The CDR3 protein is CASSLGRSGGRRNTEAFF. In DNA form, the CDR3 reads TGTGCCAGCAGCTTAGGTAGATCAGGGGGCCGGAGGAACACTGAAGCTTTCTTT.